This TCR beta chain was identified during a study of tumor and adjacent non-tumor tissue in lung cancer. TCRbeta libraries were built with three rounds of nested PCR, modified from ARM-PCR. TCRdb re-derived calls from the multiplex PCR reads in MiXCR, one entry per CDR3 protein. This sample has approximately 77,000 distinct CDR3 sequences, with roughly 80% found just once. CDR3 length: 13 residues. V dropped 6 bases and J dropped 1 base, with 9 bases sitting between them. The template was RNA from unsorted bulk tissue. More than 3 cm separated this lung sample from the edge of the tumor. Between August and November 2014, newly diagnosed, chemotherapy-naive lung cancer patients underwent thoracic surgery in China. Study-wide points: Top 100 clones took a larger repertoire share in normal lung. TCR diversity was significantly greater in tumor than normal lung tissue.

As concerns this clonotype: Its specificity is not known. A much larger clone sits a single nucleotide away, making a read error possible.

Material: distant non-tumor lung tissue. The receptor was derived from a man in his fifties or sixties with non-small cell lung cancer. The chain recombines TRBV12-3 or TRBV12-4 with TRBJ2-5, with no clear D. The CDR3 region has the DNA TGTGCCAGCAGGTGGATAGGCCAAGAGACCCAGTACTTC. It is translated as CASRWIGQETQYF.